This is a list of T cell receptor beta chains from one sample in a study of T cell responses to AZD1222 COVID-19 vaccine. Generated by immunoSEQ multiplex PCR, the TCRdb table keeps only in-frame clones and is missing some. The table lists about 150,000 clones, around 90% of them singletons. The specimen comprised peripheral blood, sampled on day 0 of AZD1222 vaccination. All receptors come from an adult in good health. The CDR3 runs from the conserved cysteine through the conserved F or W. Fields, in order: J gene, D gene, clone size, V gene, CDR3 protein, CDR3 DNA. D genes are given only for firm matches. Rows may omit the clone size; those that give it use once, few, many or a size class.

>TRBJ2-5|TRBD1|-|TRBV7-9
CASSLARDRGLETQYF
TGTGCCAGCAGCTTAGCCCGGGACAGGGGGCTGGAGACCCAGTACTTC
>TRBJ1-1|TRBD1|-|TRBV19
CASTPGQIMNTEAFF
TGTGCCAGTACTCCGGGACAGATCATGAACACTGAAGCTTTCTTT
>TRBJ1-5|-|-|TRBV7-3
CASSGTLDQPQHF
TGTGCCAGCAGCGGGACACTAGATCAGCCCCAGCATTTT
>TRBJ1-1|-|-|TRBV15
CATSRDRGNTEAFF
TGTGCCACCAGCAGAGATCGAGGGAACACTGAAGCTTTCTTT
>TRBJ1-1|-|-|TRBV20-1
CSARGTIEAFF
TGCAGTGCTAGGGGAACAATTGAAGCTTTCTTT
>TRBJ1-4|-|once|TRBV2
CASRGLNEKLFF
TGTGCCAGCAGGGGGCTTAATGAAAAACTGTTTTTT
>TRBJ1-1|-|-|TRBV6-5
CASTFPGGNTEAFF
TGTGCCAGCACTTTTCCAGGAGGGAACACTGAAGCTTTCTTT
>TRBJ2-1|-|-|TRBV3-1/TRBV3-2
CASSQGPRDEQFF
TGTGCCAGCAGCCAAGGCCCCCGGGATGAGCAGTTCTTC
>TRBJ2-5|-|-|TRBV18
CASSPGQGPQETQYF
TGTGCCAGCTCACCGGGCCAGGGTCCGCAAGAGACCCAGTACTTC
>TRBJ1-5|TRBD1|-|TRBV9
CASSLGTGGNQPQHF
TGTGCCAGCAGCCTCGGGACAGGAGGGAATCAGCCCCAGCATTTT
>TRBJ1-1|-|-|TRBV18
CASLSEYTEAFF
TGTGCCAGCTTGTCGGAATACACTGAAGCTTTCTTT
>TRBJ2-7|-|once|TRBV7-8
CASSLGRGAGVEQYF
TGTGCCAGCAGCTTAGGGAGGGGTGCCGGGGTCGAGCAGTACTTC
>TRBJ1-2|-|-|TRBV12-3/TRBV12-4
CASSIDQTYGYTF
TGTGCCAGCAGTATTGATCAAACCTATGGCTACACCTTC
>TRBJ2-7|-|-|TRBV7-3
CASSLAGSYEQYF
TGTGCCAGCAGCTTAGCAGGATCCTACGAGCAGTACTTC
>TRBJ2-7|TRBD2|-|TRBV5-6
CASSLMVAGGSPYEQYF
TGTGCCAGCAGCTTGATGGTAGCGGGAGGTTCTCCCTACGAGCAGTACTTC
>TRBJ2-3|TRBD2|-|TRBV2
CASRFEREATDTQYF
TGTGCCAGCAGGTTCGAGCGGGAGGCAACAGATACGCAGTATTTT
>TRBJ2-7|-|many|TRBV5-1
CASSTDSISYEQYF
TGCGCCAGCAGCACGGACAGTATCTCCTACGAGCAGTACTTC
>TRBJ1-1|-|-|TRBV11-1
CASSLAWNTEAFF
TGTGCCAGCAGCTTAGCGTGGAACACTGAAGCTTTCTTT
>TRBJ2-7|-|-|TRBV12-3/TRBV12-4
CASSSPGDEQYF
TGTGCCAGCAGTTCCCCGGGGGACGAGCAGTACTTC
>TRBJ1-2|TRBD1|once|TRBV5-6
CASSAGQGVYGYTF
TGTGCCAGCAGCGCGGGACAGGGCGTATATGGCTACACCTTC
>TRBJ1-1|TRBD1|-|TRBV30
CAWGARQGKAFF
TGTGCCTGGGGTGCGAGACAGGGGAAAGCTTTCTTT
>TRBJ2-2|TRBD1|-|TRBV19
CASMTGGRVGELFF
TGTGCCAGTATGACAGGGGGGAGGGTCGGGGAGCTGTTTTTT
>TRBJ2-7|-|few|TRBV7-2
CASSLVPSYEQYF
TGTGCCAGCAGCTTAGTACCCTCCTACGAGCAGTACTTC
>TRBJ1-5|TRBD1|-|TRBV5-1
CASSPGPGQRDNQPQHF
TGCGCCAGCAGCCCCGGACCGGGACAGCGGGATAATCAGCCCCAGCATTTT
>TRBJ1-4|TRBD1|-|TRBV6-5
CASMGMAGGGKLFF
TGTGCCAGCATGGGCATGGCAGGGGGCGGAAAACTGTTTTTT
>TRBJ1-2|-|-|TRBV28
CASSLMPGNSILGYTF
TGTGCCAGCAGTTTAATGCCCGGGAACTCTATTCTTGGCTACACCTTC
>TRBJ2-3|-|-|TRBV7-3
CASSFYETDTQYF
TGTGCCAGCAGCTTCTACGAGACAGATACGCAGTATTTT
>TRBJ2-7|-|-|TRBV5-6
CASSPGDYEQYF
TGTGCCAGCAGCCCTGGGGACTACGAGCAGTACTTC
>TRBJ1-6|TRBD1|-|TRBV27
CASSLYGQESSYNSPLHF
TGTGCCAGCAGTTTATACGGACAGGAAAGCTCCTATAATTCACCCCTCCACTTT
>TRBJ1-1|TRBD1|-|TRBV3-1/TRBV3-2
CANGQGSSTEAFF
TGTGCCAACGGACAGGGTTCGAGCACTGAAGCTTTCTTT
>TRBJ2-2|TRBD2|-|TRBV9
CASSVVSGGSTGELFF
TGTGCCAGCAGCGTGGTTAGCGGGGGGTCCACCGGGGAGCTGTTTTTT
>TRBJ1-6|-|-|TRBV30
CAWSSSRYSPLHF
TGTGCCTGGAGTTCATCCCGTTATTCACCCCTCCACTTT
>TRBJ1-4|-|-|TRBV27
CASSPPAGEKLFF
TGTGCCAGCAGTCCTCCCGCCGGGGAAAAACTGTTTTTT
>TRBJ1-3|-|-|TRBV10-3
CAIREVGGAGNTIYF
TGTGCCATCAGGGAGGTGGGAGGTGCCGGAAACACCATATATTTT
>TRBJ1-1|TRBD1|-|TRBV7-2
CASSFDRGVAEAFF
TGTGCCAGCAGCTTCGACAGGGGAGTAGCTGAAGCTTTCTTT
>TRBJ1-4|-|-|TRBV19
CASSMIGGSEKLFF
TGTGCCAGTAGTATGATAGGAGGGAGTGAAAAACTGTTTTTT
>TRBJ2-5|-|many|TRBV14
CASSQVLGRLQETQYF
TGTGCCAGCAGCCAAGTACTGGGGCGCCTACAAGAGACCCAGTACTTC
>TRBJ1-1|-|-|TRBV5-5
CASSLLGATNTEAFF
TGTGCCAGCAGCTTGTTAGGGGCCACGAACACTGAAGCTTTCTTT
>TRBJ1-1|-|-|TRBV11-2
CASSAKPGHLTEAFF
TGTGCCAGCTCGGCAAAACCGGGACACCTCACTGAAGCTTTCTTT
>TRBJ2-7|TRBD2|-|TRBV14
CASSPGGGPYEQYF
TGTGCCAGCAGCCCCGGGGGGGGGCCCTACGAGCAGTACTTC
>TRBJ2-4|TRBD2|-|TRBV24-1
CATSDPSTSIGIQYF
TGTGCCACCAGTGATCCCTCGACTAGCATAGGCATTCAGTACTTC
>TRBJ2-1|-|once|TRBV6-1
CASSDDPGDEQFF
TGTGCCAGCAGTGATGACCCTGGGGATGAGCAGTTCTTC
>TRBJ2-3|-|-|TRBV5-4
CASRRGVNTDTQYF
TGTGCCAGCAGAAGGGGGGTAAACACAGATACGCAGTATTTT
>TRBJ1-1|-|-|TRBV30
CAWSSLTGLPEAFF
TGTGCCTGGAGTTCCCTGACAGGCCTTCCTGAAGCTTTCTTT
>TRBJ1-1|TRBD1|-|TRBV24-1
CATSDSLRGGTEAFF
TGTGCCACCAGTGATTCCCTCAGGGGGGGCACTGAAGCTTTCTTT
>TRBJ2-7|-|-|TRBV6-5
CASSYSPGAALYEQYF
TGTGCCAGCAGTTACTCTCCAGGGGCCGCCCTCTACGAGCAGTACTTC
>TRBJ2-1|TRBD1|-|TRBV30
CAWSPADRGLHNEQFF
TGTGCCTGGAGTCCTGCCGACAGGGGACTCCACAATGAGCAGTTCTTC
>TRBJ1-2|TRBD1|-|TRBV30
CAWSGQRDRAVGYTF
TGTGCCTGGAGTGGCCAGAGGGACAGGGCCGTTGGCTACACCTTC
>TRBJ2-1|TRBD2|-|TRBV5-4
CASSLWREGRGHEQFF
TGTGCCAGCAGCTTGTGGCGGGAGGGCCGCGGCCATGAGCAGTTCTTC
>TRBJ2-7|TRBD1|-|TRBV19
CASSMVQGAVYEQYF
TGTGCCAGTAGTATGGTCCAGGGGGCTGTATACGAGCAGTACTTC
>TRBJ1-2|-|-|TRBV6-4
CASSPTENYGYTF
TGTGCCAGCAGTCCTACCGAAAACTATGGCTACACCTTC